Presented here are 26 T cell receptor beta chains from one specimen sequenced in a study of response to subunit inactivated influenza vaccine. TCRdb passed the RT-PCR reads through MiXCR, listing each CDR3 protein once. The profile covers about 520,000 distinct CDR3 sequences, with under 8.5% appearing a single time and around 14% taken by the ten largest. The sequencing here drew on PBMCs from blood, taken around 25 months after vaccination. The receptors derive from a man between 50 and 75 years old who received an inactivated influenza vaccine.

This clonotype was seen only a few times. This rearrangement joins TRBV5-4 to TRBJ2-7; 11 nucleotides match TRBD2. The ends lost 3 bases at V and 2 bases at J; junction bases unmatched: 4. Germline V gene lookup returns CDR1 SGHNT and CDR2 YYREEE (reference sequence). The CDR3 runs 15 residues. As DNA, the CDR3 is TGTGCCAGCAGCTCAGGGGGACTAGCGGCCTACGAGCAGTACTTC. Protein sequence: CASSSGGLAAYEQYF.

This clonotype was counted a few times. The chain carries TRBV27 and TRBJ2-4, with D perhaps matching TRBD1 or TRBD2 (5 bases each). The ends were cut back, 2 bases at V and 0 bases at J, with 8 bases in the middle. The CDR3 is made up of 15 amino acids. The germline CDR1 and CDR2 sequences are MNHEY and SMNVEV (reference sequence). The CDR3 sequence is CASSLRGVAKNIQYF. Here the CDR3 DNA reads TGTGCCAGCAGTTTACGAGGGGTAGCCAAAAACATTCAGTACTTC.

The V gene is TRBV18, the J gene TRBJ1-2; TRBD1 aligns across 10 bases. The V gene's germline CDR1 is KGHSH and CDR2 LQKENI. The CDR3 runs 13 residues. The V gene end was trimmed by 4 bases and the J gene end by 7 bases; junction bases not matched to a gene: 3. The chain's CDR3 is CASSLTGGSGYTF. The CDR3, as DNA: TGTGCCAGCTCACTGACAGGGGGCTCTGGCTACACCTTC.

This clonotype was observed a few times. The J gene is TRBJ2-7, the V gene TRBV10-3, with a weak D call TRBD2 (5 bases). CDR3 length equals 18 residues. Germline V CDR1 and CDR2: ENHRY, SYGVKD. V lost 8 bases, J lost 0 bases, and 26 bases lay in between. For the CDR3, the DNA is TGTGCCATCTTGTTTTCCAAGGGCGGGTCTTTACACTCCTACGAGCAGTACTTC. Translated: CAILFSKGGSLHSYEQYF.

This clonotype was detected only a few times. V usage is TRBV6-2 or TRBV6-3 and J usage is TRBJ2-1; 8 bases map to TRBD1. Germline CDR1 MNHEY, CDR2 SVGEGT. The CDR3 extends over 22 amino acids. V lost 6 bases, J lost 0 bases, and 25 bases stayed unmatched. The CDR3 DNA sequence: TGTGCCAGCAGGCAACATAGGACAGGGAGATGGGGCGTCCAAAGCTCCTACAATGAGCAGTTCTTC. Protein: CASRQHRTGRWGVQSSYNEQFF.

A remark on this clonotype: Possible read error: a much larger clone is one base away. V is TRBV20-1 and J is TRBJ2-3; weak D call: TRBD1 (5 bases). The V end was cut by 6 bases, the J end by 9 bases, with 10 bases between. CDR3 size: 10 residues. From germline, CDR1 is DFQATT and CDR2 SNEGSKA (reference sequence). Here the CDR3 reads CSAGRLTQYF. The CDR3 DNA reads TGCAGTGCGGGGCGCCTAACGCAGTATTTT.

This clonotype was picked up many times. The CDR3, as DNA: TGTGCCATCAGCCCCGTCCAAGGAGATTGGTTCTTC. Its translation is CAISPVQGDWFF. The rearrangement uses TRBV10-3 and TRBJ2-1; D is unclear. Germline CDR1 and CDR2: ENHRY and SYGVKD. Trimming removed 6 bases from V and 15 bases from J, with 18 bases in between. The CDR3 covers 12 residues.

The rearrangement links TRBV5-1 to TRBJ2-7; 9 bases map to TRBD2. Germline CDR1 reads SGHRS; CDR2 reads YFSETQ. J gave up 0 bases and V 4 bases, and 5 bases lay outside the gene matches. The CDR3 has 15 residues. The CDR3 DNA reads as TGCGCCAGCAGCCAATGGACTAGCGACTCCTACGAGCAGTACTTC. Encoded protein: CASSQWTSDSYEQYF.

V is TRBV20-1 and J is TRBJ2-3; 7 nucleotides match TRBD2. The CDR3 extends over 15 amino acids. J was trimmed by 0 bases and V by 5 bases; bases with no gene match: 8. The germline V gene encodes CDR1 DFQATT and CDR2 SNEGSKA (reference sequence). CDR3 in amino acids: CSAVDSGRSTDTQYF. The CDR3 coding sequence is TGCAGTGCTGTAGATTCCGGGAGGAGCACAGATACGCAGTATTTT.

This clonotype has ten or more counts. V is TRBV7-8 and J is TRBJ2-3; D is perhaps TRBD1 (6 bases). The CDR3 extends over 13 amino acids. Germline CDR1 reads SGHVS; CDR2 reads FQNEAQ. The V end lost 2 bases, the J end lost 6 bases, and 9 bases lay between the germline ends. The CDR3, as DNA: TGTGCCAGCAGCTTACCAGACAGGGATACGCAGTATTTT. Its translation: CASSLPDRDTQYF.

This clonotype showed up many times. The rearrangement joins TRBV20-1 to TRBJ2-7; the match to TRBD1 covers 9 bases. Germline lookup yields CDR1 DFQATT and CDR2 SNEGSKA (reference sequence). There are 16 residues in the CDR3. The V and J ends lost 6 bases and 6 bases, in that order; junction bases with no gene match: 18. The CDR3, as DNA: TGCAGTGCAAAATATACAGGGGGCGCGGTGGACCCCGAGCAGTACTTC. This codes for CSAKYTGGAVDPEQYF.

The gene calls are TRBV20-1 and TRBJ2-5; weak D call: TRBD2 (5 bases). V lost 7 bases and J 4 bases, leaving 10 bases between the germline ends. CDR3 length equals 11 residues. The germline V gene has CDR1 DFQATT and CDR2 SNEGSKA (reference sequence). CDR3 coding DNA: TGCAGTGTAATAGCGATAGAGACCCAGTACTTC. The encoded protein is CSVIAIETQYF.

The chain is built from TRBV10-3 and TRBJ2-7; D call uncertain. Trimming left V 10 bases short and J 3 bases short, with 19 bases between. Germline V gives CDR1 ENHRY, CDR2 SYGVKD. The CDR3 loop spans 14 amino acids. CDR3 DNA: TGTGCCAACAAGGACGCAGGTTCTGTCTACGAGCAGTACTTC. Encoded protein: CANKDAGSVYEQYF.

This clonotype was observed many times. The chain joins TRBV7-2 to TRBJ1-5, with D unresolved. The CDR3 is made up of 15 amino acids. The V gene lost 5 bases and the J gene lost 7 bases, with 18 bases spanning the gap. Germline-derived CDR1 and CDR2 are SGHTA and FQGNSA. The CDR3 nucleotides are TGTGCCAGCAGCGAAGCGGCAGGCAGCGGACAGCCCCAGCATTTT. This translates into CASSEAAGSGQPQHF.

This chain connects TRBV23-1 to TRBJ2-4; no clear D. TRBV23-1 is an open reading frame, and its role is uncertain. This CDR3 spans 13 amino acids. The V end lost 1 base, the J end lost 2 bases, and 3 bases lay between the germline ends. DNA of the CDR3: TGCGCCAGCAGTCAATTGTCCAAAAACATTCAGTACTTC. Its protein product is CASSQLSKNIQYF.

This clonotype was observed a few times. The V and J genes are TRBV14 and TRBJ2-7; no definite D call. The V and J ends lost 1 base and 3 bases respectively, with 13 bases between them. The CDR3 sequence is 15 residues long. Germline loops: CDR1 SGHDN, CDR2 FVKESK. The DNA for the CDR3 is TGTGCCAGCAGCCAAGGTATTTCCAGAATCTACGAGCAGTACTTC. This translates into CASSQGISRIYEQYF. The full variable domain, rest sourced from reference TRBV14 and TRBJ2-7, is EAGVTQFPSHSVIEKGQTVTLRCDPISGHDNLYWYRRVMGKEIKFLLHFVKESKQDESGMPNNRFLAERTGGTYSTLKVQPAELEDSGVYFCASSQGISRIYEQYFGPGTRLTVT.

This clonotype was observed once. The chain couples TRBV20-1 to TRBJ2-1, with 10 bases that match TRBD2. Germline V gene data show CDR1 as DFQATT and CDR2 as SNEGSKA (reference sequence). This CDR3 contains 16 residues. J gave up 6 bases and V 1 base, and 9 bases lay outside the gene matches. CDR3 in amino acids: CSARGGGLAGANEQFF. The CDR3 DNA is TGCAGTGCTAGAGGGGGTGGGCTAGCGGGAGCCAATGAGCAGTTCTTC.

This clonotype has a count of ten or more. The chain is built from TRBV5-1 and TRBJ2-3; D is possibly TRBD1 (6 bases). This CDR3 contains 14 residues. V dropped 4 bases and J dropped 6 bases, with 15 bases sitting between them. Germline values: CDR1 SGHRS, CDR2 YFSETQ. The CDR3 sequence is CASSGGQKADTQYF. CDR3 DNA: TGCGCCAGCAGCGGGGGCCAAAAGGCTGATACGCAGTATTTT.

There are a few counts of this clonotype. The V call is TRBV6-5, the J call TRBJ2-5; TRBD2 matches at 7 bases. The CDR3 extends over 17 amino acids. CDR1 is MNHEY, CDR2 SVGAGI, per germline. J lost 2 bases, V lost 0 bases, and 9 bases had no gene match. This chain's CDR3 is CASSYSFPLAEQETQYF. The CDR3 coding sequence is TGTGCCAGCAGTTACTCTTTCCCTCTAGCGGAACAAGAGACCCAGTACTTC.

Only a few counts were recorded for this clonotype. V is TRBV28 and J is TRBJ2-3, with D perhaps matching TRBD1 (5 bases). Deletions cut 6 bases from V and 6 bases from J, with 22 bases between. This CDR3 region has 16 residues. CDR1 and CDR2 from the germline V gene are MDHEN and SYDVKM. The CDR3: CASRPRSTGSLDTQYF. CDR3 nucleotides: TGTGCCAGCAGACCCAGGAGTACAGGTTCCCTGGATACGCAGTATTTT.

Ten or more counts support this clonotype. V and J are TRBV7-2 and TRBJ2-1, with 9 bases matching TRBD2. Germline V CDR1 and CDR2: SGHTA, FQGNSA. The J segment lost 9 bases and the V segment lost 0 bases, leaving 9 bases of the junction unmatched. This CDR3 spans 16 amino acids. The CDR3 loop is CASSLASRGGAFEQFF. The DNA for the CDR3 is TGTGCCAGCAGCTTAGCGTCGCGCGGGGGGGCCTTTGAGCAGTTCTTC.

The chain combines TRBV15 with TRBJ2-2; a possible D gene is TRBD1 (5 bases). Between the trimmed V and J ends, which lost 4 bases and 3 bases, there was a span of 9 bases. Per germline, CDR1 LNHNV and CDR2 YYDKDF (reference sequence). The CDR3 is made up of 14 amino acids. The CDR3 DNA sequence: TGTGCCACCAGCAACCGCAGGGACACCGGGGAGCTGTTTTTT. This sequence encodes CATSNRRDTGELFF. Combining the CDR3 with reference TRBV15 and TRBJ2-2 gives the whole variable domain DAMVIQNPRYQVTQFGKPVTLSCSQTLNHNVMYWYQQKSSQAPKLLFHYYDKDFNNEADTPDNFQSRRPNTSFCFLDIRSPGLGDTAMYLCATSNRRDTGELFFGEGSRLTVL.

CDR3 DNA sequence: TGTGCCAGCAGCCTCGAAGTGATCAACGAGCAGTACTTC. It specifies CASSLEVINEQYF. This chain connects TRBV7-2 to TRBJ2-7; D ambiguous. Germline lookup yields CDR1 SGHTA and CDR2 FQGNSA. Trimming removed 5 bases from V and 5 bases from J, with 13 bases in between. The CDR3 contains 13 residues. Full variable domain (remainder filled in from reference TRBV7-2 and TRBJ2-7): GAGVSQSPSNKVTEKGKDVELRCDPISGHTALYWYRQSLGQGLEFLIYFQGNSAPDKSGLPSDRFSAERTGGSVSTLTIQRTQQEDSAVYLCASSLEVINEQYFGPGTRLTVT.

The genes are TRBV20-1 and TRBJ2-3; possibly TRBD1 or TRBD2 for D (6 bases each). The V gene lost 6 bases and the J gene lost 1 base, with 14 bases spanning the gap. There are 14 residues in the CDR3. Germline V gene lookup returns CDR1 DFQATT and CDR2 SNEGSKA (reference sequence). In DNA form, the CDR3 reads TGCAGTGCCTTGACAGGCGGGGGCACAGATACGCAGTATTTT. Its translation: CSALTGGGTDTQYF.

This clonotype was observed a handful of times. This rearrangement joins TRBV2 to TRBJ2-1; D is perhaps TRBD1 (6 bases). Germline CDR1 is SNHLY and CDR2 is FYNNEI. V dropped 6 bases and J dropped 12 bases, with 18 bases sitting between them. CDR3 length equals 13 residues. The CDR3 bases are TGTGCCAGCAGATCGCCCGGCTGGGGGCGGCAGTTCTTC. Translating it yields CASRSPGWGRQFF. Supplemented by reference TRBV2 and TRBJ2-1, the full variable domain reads EPEVTQTPSHQVTQMGQEVILRCVPISNHLYFYWYRQILGQKVEFLVSFYNNEISEKSEIFDDQFSVERPDGSNFTLKIRSTKLEDSAMYFCASRSPGWGRQFFGPGTRLTVL.

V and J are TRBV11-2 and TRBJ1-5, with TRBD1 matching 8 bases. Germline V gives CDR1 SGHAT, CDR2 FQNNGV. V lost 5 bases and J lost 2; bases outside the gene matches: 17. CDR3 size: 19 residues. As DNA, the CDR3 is TGTGCCAGCAGCCCTAGGGTAGTTCGCCAGGGGGCGGGCAATCAGCCCCAGCATTTT. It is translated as CASSPRVVRQGAGNQPQHF.